This T cell receptor beta chain was obtained from a study of cytomegalovirus exposure and HLA in healthy donors. Donors in the study were healthy people who gave bone marrow. Sampled while nominally healthy, donors likely had unrecorded immune exposures. PCR involved 60 Vbeta and 13 Jbeta primers. The repertoire was sequenced with immunoSEQ multiplex PCR; TCRdb's copy has only in-frame clones and lacks some. The sample includes about 120,000 clones, 70% to 80% of them seen just once. V gave up 6 bases and J gave up 1 base, with 15 bases separating them. The CDR3 runs to 15 residues. Germline-derived CDR1 and CDR2 are MNHEY and SVGAGI.

The specimen was PBMCs. The rearrangement uses TRBV6-5 and TRBJ1-1; D ambiguous. The sequence was obtained from a woman under 30 in good health and CMV-seronegative. The chain's CDR3 is CASSHPSGKNTEAFF. The CDR3 region has the DNA TGTGCCAGCAGCCACCCCAGCGGAAAGAACACTGAAGCTTTCTTT.